The 30 T cell receptor beta chains below all came from one sample that was sequenced in a study of breast tumors, draining lymph nodes, adjacent tissues. TCRdb independently ran MiXCR on the multiplex PCR reads; one entry per CDR3 protein. This table holds about 130,000 distinct CDR3 sequences, just under 20% found once. Breast cancer patients provided tissue from their axillary draining lymph nodes. Material: axillary lymph node tissue. These receptors originate from a female donor with breast cancer. Some clones in this sample may be carry-over from other donors' samples.

With regard to this clonotype: An end of the junction differs from the germline gene, which may be a read error. The chain joins TRBV20-1 to TRBJ1-6; a weak D match, TRBD1 (5 bases). The germline V gene encodes CDR1 DFQATT and CDR2 SNEGSKA (reference sequence). The CDR3 has 16 residues. For the CDR3, the DNA is TGCAGTGCTAGAGAACCAGACCGACAGAATAATTCACCCCTCCGCTTT. Amino acid sequence: CSAREPDRQNNSPLRF.

At least ten counts were recorded for this clonotype. The chain has TRBV7-9 and TRBJ2-1; TRBD1 or TRBD2 may be the D gene (5 bases each). Germline V gene data show CDR1 as SEHNR and CDR2 as FQNEAQ (reference sequence). Trimming stripped 5 bases from V and 9 bases from J, with 11 bases between. The CDR3 covers 12 residues. The CDR3 nucleotides read TGTGCCAGCAGCGAGCCGGGGACTGAGCAGTTCTTC. This translates into CASSEPGTEQFF.

This clonotype was seen once. An end of the junction does not agree with germline; a read error may underlie this. The rearrangement links TRBV6-6 to TRBJ2-1; TRBD1 or TRBD2 may be the D gene (6 bases each). Looked up from germline, CDR1 is MNHNY and CDR2 is SVGAGI (reference sequence). The CDR3 is 11 residues long. The CDR3 DNA follows: TGTGCCAGCAGCGGGGGCAATGAGCGGTTCTTC. Protein product: CASSGGNERFF.

Note on this clonotype: A much larger clonotype is one base distant, so this may be a read error. The chain is built from TRBV20-1 and TRBJ1-5; 10 nucleotides match TRBD1. The J call may be mistaken, given a closer DNA end match to TRBJ2-3. CDR1 DFQATT and CDR2 SNEGSKA come from the germline V gene (reference sequence). This CDR3 spans 13 amino acids. The chain's CDR3 is CSAPDRGFQPQYF. The CDR3 DNA sequence: TGCAGTGCCCCGGACAGGGGGTTTCAGCCCCAGTATTTT.

This clonotype was counted ten times or more. The genes are TRBV5-1 and TRBJ2-7; 12 bases line up with TRBD2. Germline V gene lookup returns CDR1 SGHRS and CDR2 YFSETQ. The CDR3 totals 17 residues. Losses at the gene ends were 1 base for V and 0 bases for J; bases not matched to a gene: 5. The CDR3 nucleotides are TGCGCCAGCAGCTTGATGTCTAGCGGGAGGGGCTCCTACGAGCAGTACTTC. This codes for CASSLMSSGRGSYEQYF.

This clonotype showed up many times. The chain carries TRBV10-3 and TRBJ2-1; 7 bases fit TRBD1. J lost 9 bases, V lost 2 bases, and 10 bases had no gene match. This CDR3 comprises 15 residues. Per germline, CDR1 ENHRY and CDR2 SYGVKD. CDR3 residues: CAISEGTVAYGEQFF. CDR3 DNA sequence: TGTGCCATCAGTGAGGGGACAGTCGCCTACGGTGAGCAGTTCTTC.

This clonotype has a count of ten or more. The rearrangement links TRBV24-1 to TRBJ2-7; 9 positions agree with TRBD1. The CDR3 is 13 amino acids. V gave up 4 bases and J gave up 7 bases; unmatched junction bases: 4. Per germline, CDR1 KGHDR and CDR2 SFDVKD. The CDR3 region has the DNA TGTGCCACCAGTGACCCCGGGACAGGGGAGCAGTACTTC. It yields the protein CATSDPGTGEQYF.

In the case of this clonotype: A read error is possible here, since a much larger clone lies one base away. The chain employs TRBV6-1 and TRBJ2-7; TRBD1 matches 9 bases. The J segment lost 3 bases and the V segment lost 6 bases, leaving 12 bases of the junction unmatched. The germline CDR1 and CDR2 sequences are MNHNS and SASEGT. This CDR3 has 16 residues. The CDR3 DNA is TGTGCCAGCAGGGGATCGGGACAGGGAAGTTTCTACGAGCAGTACTTC. Its translation is CASRGSGQGSFYEQYF.

This clonotype was counted ten times or more. The chain joins TRBV20-1 to TRBJ2-3; D gene unclear. From germline, CDR1 is DFQATT and CDR2 SNEGSKA (reference sequence). Trimming removed 5 bases from V and 4 bases from J, with 16 bases in between. The CDR3 contains 14 residues. The CDR3 spells CSAPTTVGPDTQYF. In DNA, the CDR3 is TGCAGTGCTCCCACGACGGTCGGCCCAGATACGCAGTATTTT.

This clonotype has only a few counts. The chain recombines TRBV6-2 or TRBV6-3 with TRBJ2-1, with D possibly TRBD2 on 7 matching bases. The germline gives CDR1 MNHEY, CDR2 SVGEGT. The CDR3 runs to 15 residues. V was shortened by 8 bases and J by 7 bases, with 21 bases between the two germline ends. CDR3: CASHAWGGARNEQFF. CDR3 nucleotide sequence: TGTGCCAGCCACGCCTGGGGGGGGGCGCGGAATGAGCAGTTCTTC.

This clonotype was counted many times. This chain connects TRBV20-1 to TRBJ2-5, with 10 bases lining up with TRBD2. V shed 6 bases and J 4 bases; nucleotides not matched to a gene: 8. The CDR3 is 14 amino acids. Germline V CDR1 and CDR2: DFQATT, SNEGSKA (reference sequence). CDR3 bases: TGCAGTGCCCCGTATAGCGGGAGGAGAGAGACCCAGTACTTC. This codes for CSAPYSGRRETQYF.

Ten or more counts support this clonotype. This rearrangement joins TRBV11-1 to TRBJ2-1; D possibly corresponds to TRBD2 (7 bases). CDR1 and CDR2 from the germline V gene are SGHAT and FQDESV (reference sequence). Trimming left V 1 base short and J 9 bases short, with 16 bases between. The CDR3 is made up of 15 amino acids. The CDR3 sequence: CASSLGGRGRGEQFF. The CDR3 coding sequence is TGTGCCAGCAGCTTAGGTGGGCGGGGGCGGGGTGAGCAGTTCTTC.

Many counts were recorded for this clonotype. The chain links TRBV5-8 to TRBJ1-3; 8 bases map to TRBD1. J was trimmed by 7 bases and V by 0 bases; bases with no gene match: 9. The CDR3 has 16 residues. Looked up from germline, CDR1 is SGHTS and CDR2 is YDEGEE. The DNA of the CDR3 is TGTGCCAGCAGCTTGGAGGCAGGGGGCCTCGGGAACACCATATATTTT. Amino acids: CASSLEAGGLGNTIYF.

The sample holds many counts of this clonotype. J is TRBJ2-1 and V is TRBV3-1, with TRBD2 as a possible D gene (6 bases). The CDR3 length is 12 residues. Per the germline V gene, CDR1 is LGHDT and CDR2 is YNNKEL (reference sequence). V lost 3 bases, J lost 10 bases, and 10 bases lay in between. The chain's CDR3 is CASSQEGLEQFF. The CDR3 bases are TGTGCCAGCAGCCAGGAGGGACTCGAGCAGTTCTTC.

On this clonotype: A much larger clone differs by one base, so this may be a read error. This likely comes from a read error, as the CDR3 has no conserved phenylalanine or tryptophan at its end. V is TRBV5-6 and J is TRBJ2-7; D perhaps matches TRBD2 (7 bases). Looked up from germline, CDR1 is SGHDT and CDR2 is YYEEEE. The CDR3 contains 14 residues. Trimming shortened V by 5 bases and J by 3 bases, and 15 bases separated the two germline ends. CDR3 in DNA: TGTGCCAGCAGACTCCGGGGGGCGGGCTACGAGCAGTACCTC. Its protein product is CASRLRGAGYEQYL.

This clonotype has a count of ten or more. V gene TRBV5-5 combines with J gene TRBJ2-7; 9 nucleotides agree with TRBD2. CDR1 and CDR2 (germline): SGHKS, YYEKEE (reference sequence). V was pared by 1 base and J by 0 bases, with 2 bases of the junction left unmatched. This CDR3 contains 15 residues. CDR3 DNA: TGTGCCAGCAGCTTGCGAGCGGGAGGCTCCTACGAGCAGTACTTC. Amino acids: CASSLRAGGSYEQYF.

This clonotype has a count of ten or more. The V gene is TRBV20-1, the J gene TRBJ2-1; D is perhaps TRBD1 or TRBD2 (6 bases each). V shed 0 bases and J shed 7 bases, with 16 bases lying between them. The CDR3 totals 15 residues. Germline CDR1 and CDR2: DFQATT and SNEGSKA (reference sequence). The CDR3 is CSARDPEGHINEQFF. The CDR3 DNA reads as TGCAGTGCTAGAGATCCGGAGGGACATATAAATGAGCAGTTCTTC.

This clonotype was detected a few times. The V and J genes are TRBV28 and TRBJ1-2; 7 nucleotides align to TRBD1. V trimming: 3 bases; J trimming: 4 bases; junction bases outside the gene matches: 8. The CDR3 loop spans 15 amino acids. Germline lookup yields CDR1 MDHEN and CDR2 SYDVKM. This CDR3 reads CASSFGADRPYGYTF. The CDR3 bases are TGTGCCAGCAGTTTTGGGGCGGACAGGCCCTATGGCTACACCTTC.

In regard to this clonotype: A much larger clone differs by one base, so this may be a read error. The chain is built from TRBV20-1 and TRBJ2-3; D gene ambiguous. Germline CDR1 and CDR2: DFQATT and SNEGSKA (reference sequence). The CDR3 length is 13 residues. V lost 1 base and J 4 bases, leaving 9 bases between the germline ends. The CDR3 protein is CSARVQHADTQYF. Here the CDR3 DNA reads TGCAGTGCTAGAGTCCAGCACGCAGATACGCAGTATTTT.

This clonotype has a count of ten or more. The rearrangement joins TRBV6-2 or TRBV6-3 to TRBJ1-2; no clear D. V dropped 0 bases and J dropped 4 bases, with 9 bases sitting between them. The CDR3 has 14 residues. The germline V gene encodes CDR1 MNHEY and CDR2 SVGEGT. Written as DNA, the CDR3 is TGTGCCAGCAGTTACTCAGTTTCAGTCTATGGCTACACCTTC. Encoded protein: CASSYSVSVYGYTF.

This clonotype was observed many times. This chain joins TRBV6-1 and TRBJ2-5; D possibly corresponds to TRBD2 (7 bases). The CDR3 consists of 14 residues. Trimming removed 4 bases from V and 4 bases from J, with 13 bases in between. Germline V gene lookup returns CDR1 MNHNS and CDR2 SASEGT. The CDR3 sequence is CASSGNGGRETQYF. DNA for the CDR3: TGTGCCAGCAGTGGAAACGGGGGGCGAGAGACCCAGTACTTC.

Worth noting for this clonotype: The germline gene is not matched at one end of the junction; a read error may be the cause. The gene calls are TRBV28 and TRBJ2-7, with 7 bases that match TRBD1. Germline V gene data show CDR1 as MDHEN and CDR2 as SYDVKM. CDR3 length: 10 residues. CDR3 sequence: CSTGSYEQYF. The CDR3 DNA follows: TGCTCGACAGGGTCCTACGAGCAGTACTTC.

This clonotype was picked up many times. J is TRBJ2-5 and V is TRBV3-1; weak D call: TRBD1 (6 bases). Germline CDR1 reads LGHDT; CDR2 reads YNNKEL (reference sequence). The CDR3 is 17 amino acids. V was cut by 2 bases and J by 5 bases, with 21 bases left in between. CDR3 in amino acids: CASSQTPGQSSEETQYF. The CDR3, as DNA: TGTGCCAGCAGCCAAACCCCGGGACAAAGCTCCGAGGAGACCCAGTACTTC.

Many counts were recorded for this clonotype. The rearrangement joins TRBV20-1 to TRBJ1-2; D gene unclear. V lost 5 bases and J 7 bases, leaving 11 bases between the germline ends. The CDR3 runs 11 residues. The germline V gene has CDR1 DFQATT and CDR2 SNEGSKA (reference sequence). In DNA form, the CDR3 reads TGCAGTGCTGGGGTCGGATTTGGCTACACCTTC. Translated, it gives CSAGVGFGYTF.

There are many counts of this clonotype. V and J are TRBV6-1 and TRBJ1-2; D remains unclear. The CDR3 has 13 residues. Germline values: CDR1 MNHNS, CDR2 SASEGT. The germline V and J ends were trimmed by 4 bases and 5 bases, with 11 bases remaining between them. The CDR3 coding sequence is TGTGCCAGCAGTGGTGAGGGCACGTATGGCTACACCTTC. Amino acid sequence: CASSGEGTYGYTF.

This clonotype was seen many times. J is TRBJ1-4 and V is TRBV4-2; no definite D call. Germline CDR1 LGHNA, CDR2 YNFKEQ. V was pared by 6 bases and J by 7 bases, with 15 bases between. The CDR3 spans 14 residues. Written as DNA, the CDR3 is TGTGCCAGCAGTTCTACCGGTTTTGGTGAAAAACTGTTTTTT. This codes for CASSSTGFGEKLFF.

With regard to this clonotype: One base away lies a much larger clone, so this may be a sequencing read error. The rearrangement links TRBV4-1 to TRBJ1-2; D not resolved. Germline CDR1 MGHRA, CDR2 YSYEKL. The CDR3 loop spans 13 amino acids. The CDR3 bases are TGCGCCAGCGGCCAAGCCGTCCAGTATGGCTACACCTTC. Encoded protein: CASGQAVQYGYTF.

This clonotype was detected many times. This sequence joins TRBV20-1 and TRBJ2-5; 10 positions match TRBD1. From germline, CDR1 is DFQATT and CDR2 SNEGSKA (reference sequence). The V and J ends lost 1 base and 5 bases, in that order; junction bases with no gene match: 13. This CDR3 is 17 amino acids long. The CDR3 DNA follows: TGCAGTGCTAGAGGACAGGGGGCGTTTCCCCACCTCGAGACCCAGTACTTC. It translates to CSARGQGAFPHLETQYF.

This clonotype has at least ten counts. The chain employs TRBV6-1 and TRBJ2-7; 11 bases line up with TRBD2. Germline loops: CDR1 MNHNS, CDR2 SASEGT. This CDR3 region has 16 residues. The ends lost 2 bases at V and 1 base at J; junction bases unmatched: 4. The CDR3 loop reads CASSETVAGGSYEQYF. Here the CDR3 DNA reads TGTGCCAGCAGTGAAACCGTAGCGGGAGGGTCCTACGAGCAGTACTTC.

This clonotype has ten or more counts. This chain joins TRBV9 and TRBJ2-1; D unresolved. CDR1 is SGDLS and CDR2 is YYNGEE in the germline V gene. CDR3 length: 11 residues. The ends were cut back, 2 bases at V and 5 bases at J, with 2 bases in the middle. The CDR3: CASSVNNEQFF. The CDR3 coding sequence is TGTGCCAGCAGCGTGAACAATGAGCAGTTCTTC.